This T cell receptor beta chain appears in the sequencing data of a study of cytomegalovirus exposure and HLA in healthy donors. About the study: Earlier results showed approximately 110 million unique TCR beta sequences derived from 150 million to 200 million T cells. There were about 85 million unique TCRs (from HLA-typed donors) in an early data release.

Broader study findings: A list of 150 or so TCR beta chains associated with cytomegalovirus was given. What a later analysis showed was that several of the most significant clusters appeared linked to common viral pathogens.

This clone was observed once. Its antigen is not identified. The CDR3 runs to 18 residues. The germline gives CDR1 MDHEN, CDR2 SYDVKM. Germline trimming cut 2 bases from V and 9 bases from J; bases unmatched to any gene: 18. The PCR employed 60 Vbeta primers together with 13 Jbeta primers. Profiling relied on immunoSEQ multiplex PCR, and the TCRdb table lists in-frame clones only, not all of them. Seen here are approximately 200,000 clones, about 80% observed once, and the top ten hold around 1.9%. The sequencing input was PBMCs. The chain recombines TRBV28 with TRBJ2-2, with 7 positions matching TRBD1. The clonotype comes from a man younger than 40 in good health and CMV-seronegative. CDR3 amino acids: CASSLITGAPLGMRELFF. CDR3 sequence (DNA): TGTGCCAGCAGTTTAATAACAGGGGCCCCTCTTGGTATGAGGGAGCTGTTTTTT.